This T cell receptor beta chain originates from a study of identical twins. Study observations and caveats: Zero-insertion analyses could be partly confounded by invariant MAIT and iNKT cells.

TCRdb processed the 5' RACE reads anew with MiXCR; each CDR3 protein has one entry. Among 690,000 or so distinct CDR3 sequences listed, 5.5% to 6.5% were seen once. At least ten counts were recorded for this clonotype. Its specificity is unknown. The V end lost 4 bases, the J end lost 9 bases, and 7 bases lay between the germline ends. CDR3 length: 12 residues. CDR1 is MNHEY, CDR2 SVGAGI, per germline. The source material was naive T cells sorted from blood. The origin of this receptor is a man younger than 35 in good health. This chain connects TRBV6-5 to TRBJ1-6; D gene uncertain. The CDR3 reads CASSSRVSPLHF. CDR3 DNA sequence: TGTGCCAGCAGTTCGAGGGTTTCACCCCTCCACTTT.